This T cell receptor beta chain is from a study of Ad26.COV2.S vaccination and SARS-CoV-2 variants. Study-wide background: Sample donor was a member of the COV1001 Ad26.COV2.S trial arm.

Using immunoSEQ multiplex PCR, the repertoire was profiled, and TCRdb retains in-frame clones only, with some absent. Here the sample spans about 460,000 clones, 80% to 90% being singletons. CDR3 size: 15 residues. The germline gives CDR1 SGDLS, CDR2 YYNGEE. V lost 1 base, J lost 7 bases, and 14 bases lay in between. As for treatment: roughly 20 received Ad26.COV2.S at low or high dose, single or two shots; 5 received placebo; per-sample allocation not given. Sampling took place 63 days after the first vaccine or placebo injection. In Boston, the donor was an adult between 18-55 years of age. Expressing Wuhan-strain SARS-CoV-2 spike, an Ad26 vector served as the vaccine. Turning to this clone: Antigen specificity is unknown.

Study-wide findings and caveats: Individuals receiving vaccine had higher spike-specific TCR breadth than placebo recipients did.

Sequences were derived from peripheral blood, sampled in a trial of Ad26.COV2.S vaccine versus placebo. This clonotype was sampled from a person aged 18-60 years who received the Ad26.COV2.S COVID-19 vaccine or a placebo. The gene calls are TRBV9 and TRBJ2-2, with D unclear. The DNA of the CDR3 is TGTGCCAGCAGCGTAAACAGTCTTCACATCGGGGAGCTGTTTTTT. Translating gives CASSVNSLHIGELFF.